Detailed here is one TCR beta chain. Its antigen is as yet unknown. This record comes from a study of cytomegalovirus exposure and HLA in healthy donors. CDR3 length equals 18 residues. V shed 1 base and J 0 bases; nucleotides not matched to a gene: 12. Germline lookup yields CDR1 SGHVS and CDR2 FQNEAQ. Overall study results and limits: The study designated around 150 TCR beta chains cytomegalovirus-associated.

The PCR employed 60 Vbeta primers together with 13 Jbeta primers. This table comes from immunoSEQ multiplex PCR, and its TCRdb copy is limited to in-frame clones, with some not included. Here the sample spans 150,000 or so clones, around four fifths being singletons. The genes are TRBV7-8 and TRBJ2-7; TRBD1 matches at 7 bases. The source is a man aged 50 to 60 in good health and CMV-seropositive. The sample consisted of PBMCs. This chain's CDR3 is CASSLGYGQDSSSYEQYF. CDR3 DNA sequence: TGTGCCAGCAGCTTAGGGTACGGACAGGATTCAAGCTCCTACGAGCAGTACTTC. Looking up the rest from reference TRBV7-8 and TRBJ2-7 gives the full variable domain: GAGVSQSPRYKVAKRGQDVALRCDPISGHVSLFWYQQALGQGPEFLTYFQNEAQLDKSGLPSDRFFAERPEGSVSTLKIQRTQQEDSAVYLCASSLGYGQDSSSYEQYFGPGTRLTVT.